The T cell receptor beta chain under discussion was sequenced for a study of preoperative IRX-2 immunotherapy in early breast cancer. Treatment specified: preoperative locoregional IRX-2 cytokine immunotherapy. Samples came from a phase Ib trial of preoperative locoregional IRX-2 cytokine immunotherapy. Germline loops: CDR1 MNHGY, CDR2 SAAAGT. The CDR3 is 15 amino acids. With V trimmed by 8 bases and J by 4 bases, 8 bases remained unmatched. TCRdb keeps only in-frame clones here, not all; method: immunoSEQ multiplex PCR. The sample consists of approximately 25,000 clones, about three quarters of them appearing once.

The TCR originated in a human donor with breast cancer. This sample comprised lymph node tissue, obtained after IRX-2 immunotherapy. The rearrangement uses TRBV6-8 and TRBJ1-3, with TRBD1 matching over 10 bases. The CDR3 region is CASARQGAEGNTIYF. CDR3 in DNA: TGTGCCAGCGCCCGACAGGGGGCGGAAGGAAACACCATATATTTT.